This TCR beta chain comes out of a study of shared clonotypes between healthy human individuals. Overall study findings and caveats: Relative to memory subsets, naive subsets generally showed larger estimated richness. Clonotype sharing among donors likely depends on sequencing depth.

Comments on this clone: What it binds is not known.

J was trimmed by 0 bases and V by 0 bases; bases with no gene match: 10. The CDR3 contains 18 residues. In germline, CDR1 is GTSNPN, CDR2 SVGIG (reference sequence). Assay used: immunoSEQ multiplex PCR; TCRdb lists only in-frame clones, some missing. The sample carries 1.4 million or so clones, just under 99% recorded once. This chain connects TRBV30 to TRBJ2-1; 8 bases align to TRBD2. The sample was naive CD4+ T cells sorted from blood. Subset of the sample: CD45RA+ positively selected. The receptor was derived from a young man in good health. The CDR3 sequence is CAWSVSLAGPSSYNEQFF. CDR3 bases: TGTGCCTGGAGTGTCTCCCTAGCGGGTCCCAGCTCCTACAATGAGCAGTTCTTC. Looking up the rest from reference TRBV30 and TRBJ2-1 gives the full variable domain: SQTIHQWPATLVQPVGSPLSLECTVEGTSNPNLYWYRQAAGRGLQLLFYSVGIGQISSEVPQNLSASRPQDRQFILSSKKLLLSDSGFYLCAWSVSLAGPSSYNEQFFGPGTRLTVL.